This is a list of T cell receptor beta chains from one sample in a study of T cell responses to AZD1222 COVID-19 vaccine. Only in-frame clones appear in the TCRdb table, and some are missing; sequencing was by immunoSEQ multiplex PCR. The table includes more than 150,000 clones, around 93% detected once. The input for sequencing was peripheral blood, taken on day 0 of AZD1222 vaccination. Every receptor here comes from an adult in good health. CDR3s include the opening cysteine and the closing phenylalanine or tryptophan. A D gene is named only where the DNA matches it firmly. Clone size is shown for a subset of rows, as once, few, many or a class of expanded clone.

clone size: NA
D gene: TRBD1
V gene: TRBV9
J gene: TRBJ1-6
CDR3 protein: CASSAAPGTEYSPLHF
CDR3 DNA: TGTGCCAGCAGCGCCGCCCCCGGGACAGAATATTCACCCCTCCACTTT

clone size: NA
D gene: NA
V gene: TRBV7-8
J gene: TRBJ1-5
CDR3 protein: CASSSLRDSNQPQHF
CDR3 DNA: TGTGCCAGCAGCTCGCTGCGGGATAGCAATCAGCCCCAGCATTTT

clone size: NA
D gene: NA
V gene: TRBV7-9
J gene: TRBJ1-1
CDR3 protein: CASSLSAGDTEAFF
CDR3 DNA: TGTGCCAGCAGCTTATCAGCAGGGGACACTGAAGCTTTCTTT

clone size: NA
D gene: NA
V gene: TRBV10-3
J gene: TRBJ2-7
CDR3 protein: CAISEGSDSYEQYF
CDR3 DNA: TGTGCCATCAGTGAAGGTTCGGACAGCTACGAGCAGTACTTC

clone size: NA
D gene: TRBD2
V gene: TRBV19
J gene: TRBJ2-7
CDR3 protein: CASSTGPPGGTYEQYF
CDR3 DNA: TGTGCCAGTAGTACGGGCCCCCCGGGAGGCACCTACGAGCAGTACTTC

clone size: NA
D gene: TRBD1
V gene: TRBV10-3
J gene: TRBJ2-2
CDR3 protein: CAISRGQGGTGELFF
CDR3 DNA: TGTGCCATCAGCCGCGGACAGGGGGGCACCGGGGAGCTGTTTTTT

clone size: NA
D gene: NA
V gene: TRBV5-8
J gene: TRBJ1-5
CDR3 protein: CASSDRRRQDQPQHF
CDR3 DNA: TGTGCCAGCAGCGACCGACGACGGCAGGATCAGCCCCAGCATTTT

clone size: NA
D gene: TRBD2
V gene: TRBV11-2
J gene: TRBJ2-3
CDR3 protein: CASSTRTSGKADTQYF
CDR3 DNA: TGTGCCAGCAGCACCCGGACTAGCGGGAAGGCAGATACGCAGTATTTT

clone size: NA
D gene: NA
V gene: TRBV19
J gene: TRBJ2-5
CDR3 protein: CASNPRWMEETQYF
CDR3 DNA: TGTGCCAGCAACCCGAGATGGATGGAAGAGACCCAGTACTTC

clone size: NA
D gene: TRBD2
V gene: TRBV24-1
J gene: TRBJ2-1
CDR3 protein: CATSIGLAGRGNEQFF
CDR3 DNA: TGTGCCACCAGTATTGGCCTAGCGGGGAGGGGCAATGAGCAGTTCTTC

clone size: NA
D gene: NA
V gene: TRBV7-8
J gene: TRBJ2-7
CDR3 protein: CASTTGPTYEQYF
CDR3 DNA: TGTGCCAGCACCACTGGTCCCACCTACGAGCAGTACTTC

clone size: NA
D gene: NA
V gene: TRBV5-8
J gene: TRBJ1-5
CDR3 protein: CASSFLPQHF
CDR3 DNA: TGTGCCAGCAGCTTTCTGCCCCAGCATTTT

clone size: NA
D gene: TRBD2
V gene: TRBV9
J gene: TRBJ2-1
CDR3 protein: CASSLQGPPGLADNEQFF
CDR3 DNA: TGTGCCAGCAGCCTCCAAGGCCCCCCGGGACTAGCGGACAATGAGCAGTTCTTC

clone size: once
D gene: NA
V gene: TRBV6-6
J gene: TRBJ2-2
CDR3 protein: CASSPYRDPGELFF
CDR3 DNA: TGTGCCAGCAGCCCTTATAGGGACCCCGGGGAGCTGTTTTTT

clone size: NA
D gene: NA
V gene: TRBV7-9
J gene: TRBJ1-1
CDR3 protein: CASSREKNTEAFF
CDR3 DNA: TGTGCCAGCAGCCGAGAAAAGAACACTGAAGCTTTCTTT